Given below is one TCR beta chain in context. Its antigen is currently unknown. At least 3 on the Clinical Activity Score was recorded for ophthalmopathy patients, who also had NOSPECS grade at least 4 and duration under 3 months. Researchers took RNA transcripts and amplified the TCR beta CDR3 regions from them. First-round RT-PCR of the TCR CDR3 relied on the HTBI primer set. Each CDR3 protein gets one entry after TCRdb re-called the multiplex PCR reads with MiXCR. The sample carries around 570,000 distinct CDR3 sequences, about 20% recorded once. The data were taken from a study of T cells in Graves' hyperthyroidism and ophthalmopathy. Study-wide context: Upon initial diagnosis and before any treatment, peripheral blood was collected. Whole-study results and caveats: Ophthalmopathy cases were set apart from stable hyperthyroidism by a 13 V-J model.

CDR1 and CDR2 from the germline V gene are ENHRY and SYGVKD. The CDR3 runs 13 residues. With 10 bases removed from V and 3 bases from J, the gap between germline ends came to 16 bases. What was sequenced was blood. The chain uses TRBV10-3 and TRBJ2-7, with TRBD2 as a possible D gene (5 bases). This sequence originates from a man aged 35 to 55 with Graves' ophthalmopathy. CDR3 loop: CATRTPDHYEQYF. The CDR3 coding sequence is TGTGCCACCCGGACTCCGGATCACTACGAGCAGTACTTC.